These 28 T cell receptor beta chains came from one sample sequenced in a study of blood T cell repertoires in COVID-19. Libraries were prepared by immunoSEQ multiplex PCR; TCRdb keeps only in-frame clonotypes and omits some of them. The sample yields 200,000 to 300,000 clones, around 84% seen once. Sequencing was performed on peripheral blood. All receptors derive from a man in his 60s with acute or convalescent COVID-19.

The gene calls are TRBV2 and TRBJ1-6, with 7 bases aligning to TRBD1. Losses at the gene ends were 7 bases for V and 7 bases for J; bases not matched to a gene: 7. Germline V gives CDR1 SNHLY, CDR2 FYNNEI. The CDR3 runs 14 residues. The CDR3 here is CASNLNRGNSPLHF. CDR3 DNA: TGTGCCAGCAACCTAAACAGGGGAAATTCACCCCTCCACTTT.

The CDR3 protein is CASRRDRGGNGYTF. The CDR3, as DNA: TGTGCCAGCAGAAGGGACAGGGGAGGTAATGGCTACACCTTC. V usage is TRBV3-1 (or the pseudogene TRBV3-2) and J usage is TRBJ1-2, with 10 bases lining up with TRBD1. The V and J ends lost 6 bases and 6 bases, in that order; junction bases with no gene match: 7. The germline CDR1 and CDR2 sequences are LGHDT and YNNKEL (reference sequence). The CDR3 has 14 residues.

The V call is TRBV10-3, the J call TRBJ1-1; 10 bases fit TRBD1. Germline-derived CDR1 and CDR2 are ENHRY and SYGVKD. V was clipped by 6 bases and J by 2 bases; unmatched bases: 3. This CDR3 has 14 amino acids. CDR3 loop: CAISRDRGNTEAFF. The CDR3 nucleotides read TGTGCCATCAGCCGGGACAGGGGCAACACTGAAGCTTTCTTT.

This clone has more than one count but fewer than ten. The chain is built from TRBV5-1 and TRBJ1-1; a possible D gene is TRBD1 (5 bases). The CDR3 sequence is 13 residues long. The germline V gene encodes CDR1 SGHRS and CDR2 YFSETQ. V was clipped by 0 bases and J by 8 bases, with 11 bases between them. The CDR3 nucleotides read TGCGCCAGCAGCTTGGCCAAGGGACTCGAAGCTTTCTTT. Translating gives CASSLAKGLEAFF.

This chain connects TRBV9 to TRBJ1-3; D is unclear. The CDR3 runs 13 residues. The germline CDR1 and CDR2 sequences are SGDLS and YYNGEE. V lost 1 base, J lost 4 bases, and 6 bases lay in between. The CDR3 is CASSVTGGNTIYF. The CDR3 DNA reads TGTGCCAGCAGCGTAACGGGGGGAAACACCATATATTTT. Combining the CDR3 with reference TRBV9 and TRBJ1-3 gives the whole variable domain DSGVTQTPKHLITATGQRVTLRCSPRSGDLSVYWYQQSLDQGLQFLIQYYNGEERAKGNILERFSAQQFPDLHSELNLSSLELGDSALYFCASSVTGGNTIYFGEGSWLTVV.

This sequence joins TRBV5-4 and TRBJ2-1; 12 bases agree with TRBD2. Trimming took 4 bases from V and 9 from J; bases not matched to a gene: 8. The CDR3 is made up of 15 amino acids. Germline lookup yields CDR1 SGHNT and CDR2 YYREEE (reference sequence). For the CDR3, the DNA is TGTGCCAGCAGCCCCGCTAGCGGGAGGGCCGTTGAGCAGTTCTTC. It encodes CASSPASGRAVEQFF.

This rearrangement joins TRBV4-2 to TRBJ1-1; 9 bases match TRBD1. The V and J ends lost 0 bases and 5 bases, in that order; junction bases with no gene match: 4. The CDR3 loop spans 15 amino acids. Germline-derived CDR1 and CDR2 are LGHNA and YNFKEQ. CDR3 loop: CASSQETGTGTEAFF. For the CDR3, the DNA is TGTGCCAGCAGCCAAGAAACCGGGACAGGGACTGAAGCTTTCTTT.

This chain links TRBV30 with TRBJ1-6; the match to TRBD1 covers 7 bases. The V gene's germline CDR1 is GTSNPN and CDR2 SVGIG (reference sequence). The CDR3 totals 13 residues. The V gene end was trimmed by 5 bases and the J gene end by 7 bases; junction bases not matched to a gene: 5. The CDR3, as DNA: TGTGCCTGGGGGACAGCGGGAAATTCACCCCTCCACTTT. Its translation is CAWGTAGNSPLHF.

This clone appeared a single time. The V gene is TRBV11-2, the J gene TRBJ2-5; 9 nucleotides agree with TRBD2. Germline assignment: CDR1 SGHAT and CDR2 FQNNGV. The CDR3 runs 15 residues. The junction had 11 bases not matched to a gene; V was cut back by 11 bases and J by 1 base. This chain's CDR3 is CASSGRGGTQETQYF. CDR3 coding DNA: TGTGCCTCCAGCGGGCGGGGGGGGACCCAAGAGACCCAGTACTTC.

This clone has a handful of counts. Different DNA sequences within this sample yield the same CDR3. The V gene is TRBV5-4, the J gene TRBJ1-1, with D possibly being TRBD1 (5 bases). This CDR3 is built from 13 residues. Germline V lookup: CDR1 SGHNT, CDR2 YYREEE (reference sequence). The V end lost 4 bases, the J end lost 1 base, and 8 bases lay between the germline ends. The CDR3 region has the DNA TGTGCCAGCAGCGCCGACAGGAACACTGAAGCTTTCTTT. Its translation: CASSADRNTEAFF.

This rearrangement joins TRBV27 to TRBJ1-6; 8 bases map to TRBD1. The CDR3 is 15 amino acids. J was trimmed by 9 bases and V by 5 bases; bases with no gene match: 9. Per germline, CDR1 MNHEY and CDR2 SMNVEV (reference sequence). The CDR3: CASSLWDRPFSPLHF. The CDR3 bases are TGTGCCAGCAGTCTTTGGGACAGGCCATTTTCACCCCTCCACTTT.

V and J are TRBV30 and TRBJ2-5; 7 positions match TRBD2. Germline CDR1 and CDR2: GTSNPN and SVGIG (reference sequence). This CDR3 has 11 residues. This chain's CDR3 is CAFGGSETQYF. CDR3 nucleotide sequence: TGTGCTTTCGGGGGGTCAGAGACCCAGTACTTC.

This clone was picked up a small number of times. V and J are TRBV28 and TRBJ1-5; D might be TRBD1 (6 bases). Germline CDR1 reads MDHEN; CDR2 reads SYDVKM. The CDR3 runs 17 residues. Trimming stripped 6 bases from V and 2 bases from J, with 20 bases between. CDR3 bases: TGTGCCAGCAGGCGGAAAAGAGGGGGTGAGGGCAATCAGCCCCAGCATTTT. Its protein is CASRRKRGGEGNQPQHF. The complete variable domain, with remaining parts taken from reference TRBV28 and TRBJ1-5, reads DVKVTQSSRYLVKRTGEKVFLECVQDMDHENMFWYRQDPGLGLRLIYFSYDVKMKEKGDIPEGYSVSREKKERFSLILESASTNQTSMYLCASRRKRGGEGNQPQHFGDGTRLSIL.

V is TRBV25-1 and J is TRBJ1-2; D call uncertain. Germline V gives CDR1 MGHDK, CDR2 SYGVNS. There are 11 residues in the CDR3. V shed 4 bases and J shed 6 bases, with 6 bases lying between them. CDR3 DNA sequence: TGTGCCAGCAGTGGAACAAATGGCTACACCTTC. It codes for CASSGTNGYTF.

The chain joins TRBV30 to TRBJ1-2; D perhaps matches TRBD1 (5 bases). Trimming took off 2 bases at V and 4 bases at J, with 8 bases between the two ends. Germline-derived CDR1 and CDR2 are GTSNPN and SVGIG (reference sequence). The CDR3 runs 12 residues. CDR3 loop: CAWSPGVYGYTF. In DNA, the CDR3 is TGTGCCTGGAGTCCGGGGGTCTATGGCTACACCTTC. Looking up the rest from reference TRBV30 and TRBJ1-2 gives the full variable domain: SQTIHQWPATLVQPVGSPLSLECTVEGTSNPNLYWYRQAAGRGLQLLFYSVGIGQISSEVPQNLSASRPQDRQFILSSKKLLLSDSGFYLCAWSPGVYGYTFGSGTRLTVV.

The rearrangement joins TRBV6-5 to TRBJ2-5, with 10 bases fitting TRBD1. The trim removed 6 bases at V and 6 bases at J, leaving 7 bases unmatched. Germline V CDR1 and CDR2: MNHEY, SVGAGI. There are 14 residues in the CDR3. The CDR3 region has the DNA TGTGCCAGCAGAGGACAGGGGGTATTGCAGACCCAGTACTTC. Its translation is CASRGQGVLQTQYF.

The chain joins TRBV19 to TRBJ2-3, with 7 bases lining up with TRBD2. After removal of 4 bases from V and 6 bases from J, the junction contained 16 bases not matched to a gene. CDR1 and CDR2 from the germline V gene are LNHDA and SQIVND (reference sequence). CDR3 size: 17 residues. The CDR3 reads CASSTRTSWSVFDTQYF. The CDR3 region has the DNA TGTGCCAGTAGTACAAGGACTAGTTGGAGTGTATTTGATACGCAGTATTTT.

The chain joins TRBV28 to TRBJ1-5, with 8 bases fitting TRBD1. The V segment lost 3 bases and the J segment 4 bases; nucleotides outside the gene matches: 11. This CDR3 is built from 17 residues. The germline V gene has CDR1 MDHEN and CDR2 SYDVKM. This CDR3 reads CASSFVPGQVGNQPQHF. The CDR3 DNA sequence: TGTGCCAGCAGTTTCGTCCCGGGACAGGTAGGGAATCAGCCCCAGCATTTT.

The rearrangement links TRBV11-2 to TRBJ2-7; 9 positions match TRBD2. This CDR3 is built from 14 residues. Trimming at V came to 5 bases and at J to 2 bases, leaving 4 bases not matched to a gene. Germline V CDR1 and CDR2: SGHAT, FQNNGV. CDR3 loop: CASSPAGGPYEQYF. CDR3 in DNA: TGTGCCAGCAGCCCAGCGGGGGGACCCTACGAGCAGTACTTC.

The V gene is TRBV9, the J gene TRBJ1-2; the match to TRBD1 covers 12 bases. Germline V gives CDR1 SGDLS, CDR2 YYNGEE. This CDR3 has 16 residues. Germline trimming cut 0 bases from V and 8 bases from J; bases unmatched to any gene: 8. CDR3 sequence (DNA): TGTGCCAGCAGCGTAGAAGGGACAGGGGGCGCGAAGGGCTACACCTTC. Its translation: CASSVEGTGGAKGYTF.

The chain links TRBV11-1 to TRBJ1-1, with D hard to call. Trimming left V 2 bases short and J 1 base short, with 11 bases between. CDR3 size: 15 residues. From germline, CDR1 is SGHAT and CDR2 FQDESV (reference sequence). The CDR3 loop is CASSLSGRWNTEAFF. Here the CDR3 DNA reads TGTGCCAGCAGCTTAAGCGGTAGGTGGAACACTGAAGCTTTCTTT. The full variable domain, its missing parts supplied by reference TRBV11-1 and TRBJ1-1, is EAEVAQSPRYKITEKSQAVAFWCDPISGHATLYWYRQILGQGPELLVQFQDESVVDDSQLPKDRFSAERLKGVDSTLKIQPAELGDSAMYLCASSLSGRWNTEAFFGQGTRLTVV.

This chain joins TRBV29-1 and TRBJ2-7, with D perhaps TRBD1 (5 bases). Germline CDR1 SQVTM, CDR2 ANQGSEA. This CDR3 has 13 residues. Trimming took off 3 bases at V and 3 bases at J, with 12 bases between the two ends. CDR3 protein: CSVDGQGIYEQYF. The CDR3 coding sequence is TGCAGCGTTGATGGGCAGGGTATCTACGAGCAGTACTTC.

The gene calls are TRBV6-1 and TRBJ2-1, with 10 bases lining up with TRBD1. The CDR3 loop spans 16 amino acids. The germline gives CDR1 MNHNS, CDR2 SASEGT. Unmatched junction bases numbered 10, after V lost 4 bases and J lost 7 bases. CDR3 amino acids: CASSGWPRTGGNEQFF. As DNA, the CDR3 is TGTGCCAGCAGTGGATGGCCCCGGACAGGGGGGAATGAGCAGTTCTTC.

The sample holds one count of this clone. The chain combines TRBV9 with TRBJ2-4, with TRBD2 identical over 7 bases. The CDR3 is made up of 17 amino acids. Trimming cost V 0 bases and J 0 bases; bases outside gene matches: 6. CDR1 SGDLS and CDR2 YYNGEE come from the germline V gene. The CDR3 spells CASSVGSVAGAKNIQYF. CDR3 in DNA: TGTGCCAGCAGCGTAGGTTCGGTAGCGGGAGCCAAAAACATTCAGTACTTC.

The gene calls are TRBV7-9 and TRBJ1-6, with D uncertain. The CDR3 covers 12 residues. Trimming cost V 5 bases and J 10 bases, with 9 bases left between them. The germline V gene has CDR1 SEHNR and CDR2 FQNEAQ (reference sequence). For the CDR3, the DNA is TGTGCCAGCAGCCAGACACTGTCACCCCTCCACTTT. Amino acid sequence: CASSQTLSPLHF.

The chain is built from TRBV3-1 (or the pseudogene TRBV3-2) and TRBJ2-1; D not resolved. Trimming took off 0 bases at V and 2 bases at J, with 14 bases between the two ends. This CDR3 has 17 residues. CDR1 is LGHDT and CDR2 is YNNKEL in the germline V gene (reference sequence). DNA for the CDR3: TGTGCCAGCAGCCAAGATCGGCGGCCCACGACCTACAATGAGCAGTTCTTC. Translating it yields CASSQDRRPTTYNEQFF.

The chain joins TRBV6-5 to TRBJ1-2, with D unclear. CDR1 and CDR2 (germline): MNHEY, SVGAGI. The CDR3 has 13 amino acids. V was cut by 4 bases and J by 4 bases, with 10 bases left in between. Here the CDR3 reads CASSSGYSYGYTF. The CDR3 DNA reads as TGTGCCAGCAGTTCAGGATACTCCTATGGCTACACCTTC.

CDR3 in DNA: TGTGCCATCAGTGAAAAACTGGGACTAGATCCAGATACGCAGTATTTT. Protein: CAISEKLGLDPDTQYF. The V call is TRBV10-3, the J call TRBJ2-3, with TRBD2 matching over 8 bases. V was pared by 3 bases and J by 4 bases, with 9 bases of the junction left unmatched. The CDR3 sequence is 16 residues long. Germline loops: CDR1 ENHRY, CDR2 SYGVKD.